This T cell receptor beta chain was profiled in a study of T cells after yellow fever vaccination. The CDR3 contains 12 residues. Deletions cut 6 bases from V and 1 base from J, with 6 bases between. CDR1 and CDR2 (germline): ENHRY, SYGVKD. Via MiXCR, TCRdb re-called the 5' RACE reads, giving one row per CDR3 protein. The table shows about 310,000 distinct CDR3 sequences, with roughly 3.5% occurring only once. This clonotype occurred a few times. The chain links TRBV10-3 to TRBJ1-1; D is unclear. The origin of this receptor is a young man who received the YFV17D yellow fever vaccine. Material: PBMCs, obtained on the day of the yellow fever booster vaccination. The CDR3 DNA reads TGTGCCATCAGGAAAACGAACACTGAAGCTTTCTTT. It specifies CAIRKTNTEAFF.